The next 31 T cell receptor beta chains were all read from a single sample in a study of cytomegalovirus exposure and HLA in healthy donors. Primers for the PCR totalled 60 Vbeta and 13 Jbeta. The table came from immunoSEQ multiplex PCR; TCRdb's copy has only in-frame clones and leaves some out. The data contain around 230,000 clones, around 84% of them singletons. The sample taken for sequencing was PBMCs. These receptors were collected from a girl aged 2-9 years in good health and CMV-seronegative.

The rearrangement joins TRBV30 to TRBJ2-2, with 13 bases matching TRBD2. CDR1 and CDR2 (germline): GTSNPN, SVGIG (reference sequence). V shed 8 bases and J 4 bases; nucleotides not matched to a gene: 4. The CDR3 length is 14 residues. The CDR3: CATGLAGSTGELFF. Written as DNA, the CDR3 is TGTGCCACGGGACTAGCGGGGAGCACCGGGGAGCTGTTTTTT.

This chain links TRBV6-1 with TRBJ1-5; TRBD1 is a possible D gene (6 bases). Trimming removed 10 bases from V and 1 base from J, with 17 bases in between. The CDR3 has 15 residues. From germline, CDR1 is MNHNS and CDR2 SASEGT. CDR3 in amino acids: CATGLQDSSNQPQHF. The CDR3 DNA reads as TGTGCCACTGGGCTCCAGGACAGCAGCAATCAGCCCCAGCATTTT.

This chain links TRBV15 with TRBJ2-7; 8 bases are a match to TRBD2. From germline, CDR1 is LNHNV and CDR2 YYDKDF (reference sequence). The J segment lost 3 bases and the V segment lost 6 bases, leaving 13 bases of the junction unmatched. The CDR3 sequence is 16 residues long. CDR3 protein: CATRWRIASGCYEQYF. In nucleotides, the CDR3 is TGTGCCACCAGATGGAGGATAGCTAGCGGGTGCTACGAGCAGTACTTC.

This chain joins TRBV5-5 and TRBJ2-5; a weak D match, TRBD1 (6 bases). The V and J ends lost 5 bases and 5 bases respectively, with 13 bases between them. CDR1 and CDR2 (germline): SGHKS, YYEKEE (reference sequence). This CDR3 comprises 13 residues. The CDR3 loop is CASRTRTGETQYF. The DNA of the CDR3 is TGTGCCAGCAGAACCCGCACAGGGGAGACCCAGTACTTC. The entire variable domain, with the rest obtained from reference TRBV5-5 and TRBJ2-5, is as follows: DAGVTQSPTHLIKTRGQQVTLRCSPISGHKSVSWYQQVLGQGPQFIFQYYEKEERGRGNFPDRFSARQFPNYSSELNVNALLLGDSALYLCASRTRTGETQYFGPGTRLLVL.

The J gene is TRBJ2-1, the V gene TRBV30, with 9 bases fitting TRBD2. Germline loops: CDR1 GTSNPN, CDR2 SVGIG (reference sequence). Trimming took 5 bases from V and 0 from J; bases not matched to a gene: 11. This CDR3 spans 17 amino acids. CDR3 residues: CAWGAGGTMSSYNEQFF. The CDR3 DNA is TGTGCCTGGGGAGCGGGGGGTACGATGAGCTCCTACAATGAGCAGTTCTTC. The variable domain in full, completed from reference TRBV30 and TRBJ2-1, reads SQTIHQWPATLVQPVGSPLSLECTVEGTSNPNLYWYRQAAGRGLQLLFYSVGIGQISSEVPQNLSASRPQDRQFILSSKKLLLSDSGFYLCAWGAGGTMSSYNEQFFGPGTRLTVL.

The chain links TRBV6-5 to TRBJ1-2, with TRBD1 identical over 10 bases. Trimming removed 6 bases from V and 8 bases from J; junction bases left unmatched: 6. Per germline, CDR1 MNHEY and CDR2 SVGAGI. The CDR3 runs to 13 residues. CDR3 region: CASRDGTGDGYTF. For the CDR3, the DNA is TGTGCCAGCAGAGATGGGACAGGGGACGGCTACACCTTC.

The chain uses TRBV4-2 and TRBJ2-5; 15 nucleotides agree with TRBD2. The CDR3 runs to 17 residues. After removal of 3 bases from V and 2 bases from J, the junction contained 4 bases not matched to a gene. From germline, CDR1 is LGHNA and CDR2 YNFKEQ. CDR3 sequence (DNA): TGTGCCAGCAGCCACTCGGGACTAGCGGGGGGACAAGAGACCCAGTACTTC. The encoded protein is CASSHSGLAGGQETQYF.

This clone was picked up one time. The rearrangement uses TRBV6-5 and TRBJ2-3, with D unresolved. V lost 2 bases and J 6 bases, leaving 6 bases between the germline ends. The CDR3 is 12 residues long. The germline CDR1 and CDR2 sequences are MNHEY and SVGAGI. The CDR3 spells CASSYPPDTQYF. In nucleotides, the CDR3 is TGTGCCAGCAGTTACCCCCCTGATACGCAGTATTTT.

This chain links TRBV30 with TRBJ1-5, with TRBD1 matching over 9 bases. The V gene end was trimmed by 1 base and the J gene end by 7 bases; junction bases not matched to a gene: 2. Germline CDR1 and CDR2: GTSNPN and SVGIG (reference sequence). The CDR3 extends over 13 amino acids. The CDR3 protein is CAWSETGGQPQHF. DNA for the CDR3: TGTGCCTGGAGTGAGACAGGGGGACAGCCCCAGCATTTT.

In the case of this clone: The sample has other DNA sequences that encode this CDR3 too. The genes are TRBV5-4 and TRBJ2-7, with D maybe TRBD1 (5 bases). Germline V lookup: CDR1 SGHNT, CDR2 YYREEE (reference sequence). Trimming left V 1 base short and J 4 bases short, with 6 bases between. The CDR3 has 12 amino acids. The CDR3 sequence is CASSLRGYEQYF. The CDR3 DNA sequence: TGTGCCAGCAGCTTGAGGGGATACGAGCAGTACTTC. The whole variable domain, remainder taken from reference TRBV5-4 and TRBJ2-7, is ETGVTQSPTHLIKTRGQQVTLRCSSQSGHNTVSWYQQALGQGPQFIFQYYREEENGRGNFPPRFSGLQFPNYSSELNVNALELDDSALYLCASSLRGYEQYFGPGTRLTVT.

The chain uses TRBV19 and TRBJ1-1; D perhaps matches TRBD1 (5 bases). With 5 bases removed from V and 3 bases from J, the gap between germline ends came to 7 bases. CDR1 is LNHDA and CDR2 is SQIVND in the germline V gene (reference sequence). The CDR3 is 12 amino acids. The CDR3 DNA reads as TGTGCCAGTAGTCGGGACTACACTGAAGCTTTCTTT. Translating it yields CASSRDYTEAFF.

The chain has TRBV10-3 and TRBJ1-6, with unresolved D. The germline CDR1 and CDR2 sequences are ENHRY and SYGVKD. This CDR3 contains 11 residues. V was pared by 6 bases and J by 5 bases, with 2 bases between. The chain's CDR3 is CAISNNSPLHF. The CDR3 nucleotides are TGTGCCATCAGCAATAATTCACCCCTCCACTTT.

This chain links TRBV7-6 with TRBJ2-7; no clear D. CDR3 length equals 15 residues. CDR1 and CDR2 (germline): SGHVS, FNYEAQ. V shed 2 bases and J shed 7 bases, with 18 bases lying between them. The DNA of the CDR3 is TGTGCCAGCAGCTTAAGGCGCAGCGTCGAAACGGAGCAGTACTTC. The encoded protein is CASSLRRSVETEQYF.

This clone is a singleton in its sample. The V call is TRBV4-2, the J call TRBJ2-7, with TRBD1 matching 8 bases. Germline V gene sequence: CDR1 LGHNA, CDR2 YNFKEQ. V was pared by 1 base and J by 0 bases, with 14 bases of the junction left unmatched. The CDR3 totals 19 residues. CDR3 in amino acids: CASSQVGTGEGKVSYEQYF. CDR3 in DNA: TGTGCCAGCAGCCAAGTGGGGACAGGAGAGGGCAAGGTCTCCTACGAGCAGTACTTC.

The chain carries TRBV5-1 and TRBJ2-1; 7 nucleotides line up with TRBD1. CDR1 and CDR2 from the germline V gene are SGHRS and YFSETQ. V lost 7 bases, J lost 7 bases, and 14 bases stayed unmatched. The CDR3 sequence is 15 residues long. The CDR3 sequence: CASRKGGAGVNEQFF. The CDR3 DNA reads TGCGCCAGCCGTAAAGGGGGCGCCGGCGTGAATGAGCAGTTCTTC.

The CDR3 is CASSSKGRGTEAFF. The CDR3 DNA is TGTGCCAGCAGTTCTAAGGGGCGCGGCACTGAAGCTTTCTTT. The V call is TRBV27, the J call TRBJ1-1, with D possibly TRBD1 on 5 matching bases. V gave up 4 bases and J gave up 4 bases, with 13 bases separating them. CDR1 and CDR2 from the germline V gene are MNHEY and SMNVEV (reference sequence). The CDR3 contains 14 residues.

This clone was detected once. The genes are TRBV15 and TRBJ1-2, with a possible D match to TRBD1 (6 bases). CDR1 is LNHNV, CDR2 YYDKDF, per germline (reference sequence). This CDR3 comprises 16 residues. V was trimmed by 1 base and J by 5 bases, leaving 17 bases between them. This CDR3 reads CATSRATGKSAYGYTF. DNA of the CDR3: TGTGCCACCAGCAGAGCCACAGGGAAAAGTGCGTATGGCTACACCTTC.

The chain combines TRBV5-1 with TRBJ2-7; TRBD2 matches at 8 bases. CDR1 is SGHRS and CDR2 is YFSETQ in the germline V gene. The CDR3 has 17 residues. The junction had 12 bases not matched to a gene; V was cut back by 0 bases and J by 4 bases. CDR3 sequence: CASSLGVTSDRMYEQYF. The CDR3 DNA reads as TGCGCCAGCAGCTTGGGGGTGACTAGCGATCGGATGTACGAGCAGTACTTC.

The V and J genes are TRBV7-9 and TRBJ2-5; 7 bases match TRBD2. The CDR3 is 14 residues long. The V gene's germline CDR1 is SEHNR and CDR2 FQNEAQ (reference sequence). V shed 1 base, J shed 5 bases, and the junction held 4 bases outside the gene matches. CDR3 protein: CASSLGGGAETQYF. In DNA, the CDR3 is TGTGCCAGCAGCTTAGGGGGAGGGGCGGAGACCCAGTACTTC.

This clone was observed a single time. The CDR3 is CASRLSRADTQYF. CDR3 nucleotide sequence: TGTGCCAGCAGACTTTCTCGGGCAGATACGCAGTATTTT. The rearrangement uses TRBV27 and TRBJ2-3; D gene uncertain. V lost 6 bases and J lost 4, with 11 bases in between. In germline, CDR1 is MNHEY, CDR2 SMNVEV (reference sequence). The CDR3 runs 13 residues.

Comments on this clone: The junction and the germline gene differ at one end; a read error may be behind it. CDR3 DNA: TGTTCCAGCTCTGCAGGGCACAATCAGCCCCAGCATTTT. Translated, it gives CSSSAGHNQPQHF. The chain couples TRBV7-9 to TRBJ1-5; TRBD1 is a possible D gene (5 bases). This CDR3 has 13 residues. Looked up from germline, CDR1 is SEHNR and CDR2 is FQNEAQ (reference sequence).

The sample holds one count of this clone. The V and J genes are TRBV27 and TRBJ1-2; D gene unclear. Germline CDR1 and CDR2: MNHEY and SMNVEV (reference sequence). Trimming pared 0 bases from V and 4 bases from J, leaving 6 bases between. The length of the CDR3 is 13 residues. CDR3: CASSLSPGYGYTF. The CDR3 DNA follows: TGTGCCAGCAGTTTATCGCCAGGCTATGGCTACACCTTC.

The chain uses TRBV19 and TRBJ2-7; 12 nucleotides match TRBD2. This CDR3 region has 15 residues. Unmatched junction bases numbered 7, after V lost 6 bases and J lost 4 bases. Germline V gene sequence: CDR1 LNHDA, CDR2 SQIVND (reference sequence). In DNA form, the CDR3 reads TGTGCCAGTAGCCAGACTAGCGGGAGAATTTACGAGCAGTACTTC. This codes for CASSQTSGRIYEQYF.

About this clone itself: Other DNA sequences from this sample encode an identical CDR3 as well. V and J are TRBV6-5 and TRBJ1-2; 10 nucleotides match TRBD1. CDR1 and CDR2 (germline): MNHEY, SVGAGI. The junction had 4 bases not matched to a gene; V was cut back by 6 bases and J by 0 bases. This CDR3 region has 15 residues. Here the CDR3 reads CASSQGTGANYGYTF. The CDR3, as DNA: TGTGCCAGCAGCCAAGGGACAGGGGCTAACTATGGCTACACCTTC.

This clone was counted only a few times. V is TRBV19 and J is TRBJ2-2, with D unclear. V dropped 4 bases and J dropped 5 bases, with 14 bases sitting between them. The V gene's germline CDR1 is LNHDA and CDR2 SQIVND (reference sequence). This CDR3 has 15 amino acids. The CDR3 is CASSTRIARTGELFF. The CDR3 DNA is TGTGCCAGTAGTACCCGTATAGCTCGAACCGGGGAGCTGTTTTTT.

The J gene is TRBJ2-5, the V gene TRBV4-1; D is ambiguous. CDR1 is MGHRA, CDR2 YSYEKL, per germline. Trimming took 2 bases from V and 2 from J, leaving 12 bases between them. This CDR3 is 15 amino acids long. The chain's CDR3 is CASSQRLQLQETQYF. DNA for the CDR3: TGCGCCAGCAGCCAAAGGCTACAGCTTCAAGAGACCCAGTACTTC.

The rearrangement uses TRBV6-5 and TRBJ2-2, with TRBD2 matching 8 bases. CDR1 and CDR2 (germline): MNHEY, SVGAGI. The CDR3 covers 14 residues. J gave up 4 bases and V 7 bases, and 5 bases lay outside the gene matches. The CDR3 nucleotides are TGTGCCAGCACCCGGACTAGCCTCACCGGGGAGCTGTTTTTT. Its translation: CASTRTSLTGELFF.

The rearrangement links TRBV7-8 to TRBJ1-5; D is unresolved. This CDR3 spans 13 amino acids. Germline assignment: CDR1 SGHVS and CDR2 FQNEAQ. The V end lost 1 base, the J end lost 7 bases, and 8 bases lay between the germline ends. The chain's CDR3 is CASSLDGWQPQHF. In DNA, the CDR3 is TGTGCCAGCAGCTTAGACGGGTGGCAGCCCCAGCATTTT.

The chain carries TRBV2 and TRBJ2-3; TRBD2 aligns across 15 bases. Germline lookup yields CDR1 SNHLY and CDR2 FYNNEI. Losses at the gene ends were 6 bases for V and 3 bases for J; bases not matched to a gene: 13. The CDR3 has 19 amino acids. The CDR3 region is CASSDPGLAGGPKTDTQYF. The CDR3 nucleotides read TGTGCCAGCAGCGATCCGGGACTAGCGGGGGGCCCAAAAACAGATACGCAGTATTTT.

This clone was counted once. The CDR3 spells CASSFGGQGAGETQYF. In DNA form, the CDR3 reads TGCGCCAGCAGCTTCGGCGGACAGGGCGCAGGAGAGACCCAGTACTTC. V is TRBV5-1 and J is TRBJ2-5; 8 bases fit TRBD1. The ends lost 2 bases at V and 4 bases at J; junction bases unmatched: 10. CDR1 and CDR2 from the germline V gene are SGHRS and YFSETQ. This CDR3 spans 16 amino acids.

The chain employs TRBV29-1 and TRBJ2-5, with 7 nucleotides matching TRBD1. The germline V gene encodes CDR1 SQVTM and CDR2 ANQGSEA. V lost 5 bases and J lost 0; bases outside the gene matches: 3. This CDR3 has 13 amino acids. Here the CDR3 reads CSVFGQDQETQYF. The CDR3 DNA reads as TGCAGCGTTTTCGGACAGGACCAAGAGACCCAGTACTTC.